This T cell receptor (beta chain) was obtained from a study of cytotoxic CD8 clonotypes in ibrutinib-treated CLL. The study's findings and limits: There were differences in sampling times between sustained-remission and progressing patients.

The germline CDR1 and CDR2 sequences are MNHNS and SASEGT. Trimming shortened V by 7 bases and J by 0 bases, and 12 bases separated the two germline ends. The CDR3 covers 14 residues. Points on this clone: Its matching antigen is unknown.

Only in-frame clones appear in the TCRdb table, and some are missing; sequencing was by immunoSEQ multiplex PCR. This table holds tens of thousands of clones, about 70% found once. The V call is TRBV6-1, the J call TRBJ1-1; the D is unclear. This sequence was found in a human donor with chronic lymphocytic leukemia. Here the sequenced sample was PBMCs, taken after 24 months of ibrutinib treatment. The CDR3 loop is CASNLIDVNTEAFF. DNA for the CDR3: TGTGCCAGCAACTTAATCGACGTGAACACTGAAGCTTTCTTT.